Given below is one TCR beta chain in context. It has no known antigen specificity. Per-nucleotide qualities are absent, and no much larger clonotype sits a single base away. Reading from cysteine to phenylalanine, the CDR3 counts 15 amino acids. The CDR3 DNA has 45 bases and is translated from base 1. CDR1 is given as SGDLS and CDR2 as YYNGEE, both from the germline V gene. The V end loses 2 bases and the J end loses 3 bases, and a stretch of 15 bases separates them. TCRbeta CDR3 regions were amplified from genomic DNA by means of the immunoSEQ Assay, a bias-controlled multiplex PCR. Concerning the study's data processing: Within the assay, amplification of reference gene primers was used to estimate how many nucleated cells each sample contained. Sequence reads were collapsed and filtered to measure the absolute abundance of every unique TCRbeta CDR3 rearrangement. For each sample, productive Simpson clonality was calculated by taking the square root of Simpson's diversity index across productive rearrangements. Not all clones reach the TCRdb copy of this immuneACCESS table, which keeps in-frame sequences only. Checked studies attribute under half of the gap to unresolved V genes and leave the rest unexplained. That table is the source of V, J and clone size, and D and trimming were worked out from the DNA. The table for this sample lists about 39,000 clones; roughly 77% of them were counted only once. About 27% of the sample comes from the top ten.

This sample was included in a study of blood T cell repertoires in COVID-19 (TCRdb year 2020). General notes on the study: Collaborator samples came from the United States, Italy and Spain and covered acute and convalescent phases of COVID-19. The prospective study material was composed of cDNA or gDNA derived from T cells, B-cell-depleted T cells, or PBMCs. The dataset comprised deeply sampled blood TCRbeta repertoires from subjects exposed to, actively infected with, or recovered from COVID-19. The repertoires were made available in a free public database intended to serve as a resource for research on the immune response to SARS-CoV-2. The samples were drawn from two sources: the first 160 participants of the ongoing ImmuneRACE study, and 1,254 subjects contributed by 6 global collaborators. Sample metadata almost always included a de-identified subject ID, COVID-19 status, age in years and sex. HLA class I and class II types, where available, came from metadata supplied by the sample provider rather than from assay-based typing. Paper-wide results and their limitations: Clinical and demographic metadata were provided uncurated, with the amount varying by source and participant.

The collaborating institutions used their own protocols to collect whole blood in K2EDTA tubes. Collaborator samples were shipped for TCRbeta analysis as frozen whole blood, isolated PBMCs, or DNA extracted from either sample type. Recombination connected TRBV9 to TRBJ2-7; perhaps TRBD2 is the D gene, with 6 bases matching. The material sequenced was peripheral blood. This receptor was taken from a man aged 80 or over with acute or convalescent COVID-19. The CDR3 sequence is CASSVSGGGGYEQYF. The bases read TGTGCCAGCAGCGTCTCAGGTGGGGGAGGCTACGAGCAGTACTTC.